Listed below are T cell receptor beta chains from one sample, sequenced in a study of blood T cell repertoires in COVID-19. Produced via immunoSEQ multiplex PCR; TCRdb's table is partial and in-frame only. The sample includes tens of thousands of clones, around 83% of them seen just once. Material for sequencing was peripheral blood. The receptors shown here come from a man between 45 and 60 years old with active COVID-19. CDR3s include the opening cysteine and the closing phenylalanine or tryptophan. Each record gives: V gene, D gene, J gene, clone size, CDR3 DNA, CDR3 protein. The D gene is left open where the match is weak. Clone size is not always given. Where it is, it says once, few, many or a class for expanded clones.

V: TRBV5-1
D: .
J: TRBJ1-2
size: .
DNA: TGCGCCAGCAGCTCTCGGGACATAAGAAACTATGGCTACACCTTC
CDR3: CASSSRDIRNYGYTF

V: TRBV19
D: TRBD2
J: TRBJ2-3
size: once
DNA: TGTGCCAGTAGTACCCTAGCGGTAAGCACAGATACGCAGTATTTT
CDR3: CASSTLAVSTDTQYF

V: TRBV2
D: TRBD2
J: TRBJ2-5
size: .
DNA: TGTGCCAGCAGTGAACTAGCGGGGGGGAGAGAGACCCAGTACTTC
CDR3: CASSELAGGRETQYF

V: TRBV11-2
D: TRBD2
J: TRBJ2-2
size: .
DNA: TGTGCCAGCAGCCCCGGAGGACTAGCGGGAGGGCCGAGCACCGGGGAGCTGTTTTTT
CDR3: CASSPGGLAGGPSTGELFF

V: TRBV10-2
D: TRBD2
J: TRBJ2-2
size: .
DNA: TGCGCCAGCAGTGAATCCAGACTAGCGGGAGGGAGCGGGGAGCTGTTTTTT
CDR3: CASSESRLAGGSGELFF

V: TRBV7-8
D: .
J: TRBJ1-5
size: .
DNA: TGTGCCAGCAGCTTAGGTGACAGTTCGAGTCAGCCCCAGCATTTT
CDR3: CASSLGDSSSQPQHF

V: TRBV5-6
D: .
J: TRBJ2-2
size: .
DNA: TGTGCCAGCAGCTTGAATCCAGCGAACACCGGGGAGCTGTTTTTT
CDR3: CASSLNPANTGELFF

V: TRBV6-5
D: .
J: TRBJ1-2
size: .
DNA: TGTGCCAGCAGTTCGGCTGCCGGGGGTGGCTACACCTTC
CDR3: CASSSAAGGGYTF

V: TRBV12-3/TRBV12-4
D: .
J: TRBJ1-1
size: .
DNA: TGTGCCAGCAGTTTGAGGGGGGGTACTGAAGCTTTCTTT
CDR3: CASSLRGGTEAFF

V: TRBV2
D: TRBD1
J: TRBJ1-1
size: .
DNA: TGTGCCAGCAGAGCGACAGGGTCTGACACTGAAGCTTTCTTT
CDR3: CASRATGSDTEAFF

V: TRBV27
D: TRBD1
J: TRBJ2-6
size: .
DNA: TGTGCCAGCAGTCCTGGACAGGGGCTAGCTGGGGCCAACGTCCTGACTTTC
CDR3: CASSPGQGLAGANVLTF

V: TRBV19
D: TRBD2
J: TRBJ2-3
size: .
DNA: TGTGCCAGTAGCTCAAGCGGGGGGTCCACAGATACGCAGTATTTT
CDR3: CASSSSGGSTDTQYF

V: TRBV9
D: .
J: TRBJ2-3
size: .
DNA: TGTGCCAGCAGCGCAGGGACAAACACAGATACGCAGTATTTT
CDR3: CASSAGTNTDTQYF

V: TRBV14
D: .
J: TRBJ1-3
size: .
DNA: TGTGCCAGCAGCCAAAGTCAGACAAGAAACACCATATATTTT
CDR3: CASSQSQTRNTIYF

V: TRBV15
D: .
J: TRBJ1-2
size: .
DNA: TGTGCCACCAGCAGTGATCGCCCTGGGGCAGCTATTTCTAACTATGGCTACACCTTC
CDR3: CATSSDRPGAAISNYGYTF

V: TRBV6-1
D: .
J: TRBJ2-1
size: .
DNA: TGTGCCAGCAGTGAATCCGCAGGGAACCCCTACAATGAGCAGTTCTTC
CDR3: CASSESAGNPYNEQFF

V: TRBV4-1
D: .
J: TRBJ2-2
size: once
DNA: TGCGCCAGCAGCCAAGATCCCAGGACCGGGGAGCTGTTTTTT
CDR3: CASSQDPRTGELFF

V: TRBV5-8
D: TRBD1
J: TRBJ2-7
size: .
DNA: TGTGCCAGCAGTTTACCGGGACAGGGATCCTACGAGCAGTACTTC
CDR3: CASSLPGQGSYEQYF

V: TRBV30
D: TRBD1
J: TRBJ1-5
size: .
DNA: TGTGCCTGGACCCGACAGGGGGCTGATCAGCCCCAGCATTTT
CDR3: CAWTRQGADQPQHF

V: TRBV2
D: .
J: TRBJ1-2
size: few
DNA: TGTGCCAGCAATGAGAGACCGGACAGCCTCTATGGCTACACCTTC
CDR3: CASNERPDSLYGYTF

V: TRBV5-4
D: TRBD2
J: TRBJ2-1
size: .
DNA: TGTGCCAGCAGCGGAGCGGGACTAGGTAACAATGAGCAGTTCTTC
CDR3: CASSGAGLGNNEQFF

V: TRBV6-5
D: .
J: TRBJ1-5
size: .
DNA: TGTGCCAGCAGTACGACAGGTTATAATCAGCCCCAGCATTTT
CDR3: CASSTTGYNQPQHF

V: TRBV12-3/TRBV12-4
D: .
J: TRBJ2-2
size: once
DNA: TGTGCCAGCCGCCCAGGGTTGTCCGGGGAGCTGTTTTTT
CDR3: CASRPGLSGELFF

V: TRBV18
D: .
J: TRBJ1-4
size: .
DNA: TGTGCCAGCTCAACGACATCTTCGGATGAAAAACTGTTTTTT
CDR3: CASSTTSSDEKLFF

V: TRBV3-1/TRBV3-2
D: TRBD2
J: TRBJ2-5
size: .
DNA: TGTGCCAGCAGCCAAGAGGGACTAGCGGGATGGGAGACCCAGTACTTC
CDR3: CASSQEGLAGWETQYF

V: TRBV19
D: TRBD1
J: TRBJ1-2
size: .
DNA: TGTGCCAGTAGTACGTTACAGGGGGCGCTTTCGAGCGGCTACACCTTC
CDR3: CASSTLQGALSSGYTF

V: TRBV30
D: .
J: TRBJ2-6
size: .
DNA: TGTGCCTGTAGAGGGGGGGAGGTCCTTTCTGGGGCCAACGTCCTGACTTTC
CDR3: CACRGGEVLSGANVLTF

V: TRBV19
D: TRBD1
J: TRBJ1-6
size: .
DNA: TGTGCCAGTACCCCGGGACAGGGGGGTTCACCCCTCCACTTT
CDR3: CASTPGQGGSPLHF

V: TRBV6-5
D: TRBD1
J: TRBJ1-2
size: .
DNA: TGTGCCAGCAGGAAACCGGGACAGGGGCTGGGCGGCTACACCTTC
CDR3: CASRKPGQGLGGYTF

V: TRBV11-2
D: TRBD2
J: TRBJ2-3
size: .
DNA: TGTGCCAGCAGCCCCCGGGGGGGCTCAGGCACAGATACGCAGTATTTT
CDR3: CASSPRGGSGTDTQYF

V: TRBV15
D: TRBD1
J: TRBJ1-2
size: .
DNA: TGTGCCACCATCCCGGGACAGGGGAACTATGGCTACACCTTC
CDR3: CATIPGQGNYGYTF

V: TRBV24-1
D: .
J: TRBJ2-3
size: .
DNA: TGTGCCACCAGTGATTCCCTCGGACAGCGGGGCCTTTTTGGAACGCAGTATTTT
CDR3: CATSDSLGQRGLFGTQYF

V: TRBV11-2
D: TRBD2
J: TRBJ2-1
size: .
DNA: TGTGCCAGCAGCTTAGATCTCCTAGCGGGAGGATACAATGAGCAGTTCTTC
CDR3: CASSLDLLAGGYNEQFF

V: TRBV2
D: TRBD1
J: TRBJ2-2
size: .
DNA: TGTGCCAGCAGTGAATCTGGGACAGGGCTCACCGGGGAGCTGTTTTTT
CDR3: CASSESGTGLTGELFF

V: TRBV19
D: .
J: TRBJ2-1
size: .
DNA: TGTGCCAGTTGCCAACGGGATGTCAATGAGCAGTTCTTC
CDR3: CASCQRDVNEQFF

V: TRBV6-5
D: .
J: TRBJ1-1
size: few
DNA: TGTGCCAGCAGTTATCGATTTGGACGGCCGGGGAGTGAAGCTTTCTTT
CDR3: CASSYRFGRPGSEAFF

V: TRBV10-3
D: TRBD1
J: TRBJ1-6
size: .
DNA: TGTGCCATCAGTGAGTCGAGCGGGACAGGGTTTTCACCCCTCCACTTT
CDR3: CAISESSGTGFSPLHF

V: TRBV30
D: .
J: TRBJ1-1
size: .
DNA: TGTGCCTGGGCCGGGGGGACTCGGAACACTGAAGCTTTCTTT
CDR3: CAWAGGTRNTEAFF

V: TRBV11-2
D: TRBD2
J: TRBJ2-1
size: .
DNA: TGTGCCAGCAGCTCTTTAGGACTAGCCAACCTTTCCTACAATGAGCAGTTCTTC
CDR3: CASSSLGLANLSYNEQFF

V: TRBV30
D: .
J: TRBJ2-7
size: .
DNA: TGTGCCTGGAGTGTAGTCGGTGTACCCCACGAGCAGTACTTC
CDR3: CAWSVVGVPHEQYF

V: TRBV28
D: TRBD1
J: TRBJ2-7
size: .
DNA: TGTGCCAGCAGTTTAGCCTCGGCCGGGACAGGGATGAACGAGCAGTACTTC
CDR3: CASSLASAGTGMNEQYF